The 24 T cell receptor beta chains reported below all come from one sample, sequenced in a study of cytomegalovirus exposure and HLA in healthy donors. Amplification used 60 Vbeta primers and 13 Jbeta primers. Assay used: immunoSEQ multiplex PCR; TCRdb lists only in-frame clones, some missing. The sample lists about 160,000 clones, approximately 77% occurring once. The sequenced sample consisted of PBMCs. The receptors were sampled from a man aged 25-45 years in good health and CMV-seropositive.

The rearrangement joins TRBV5-1 to TRBJ1-4; TRBD1 matches 7 bases. Losses at the gene ends were 4 bases for V and 8 bases for J; bases not matched to a gene: 8. CDR1 SGHRS and CDR2 YFSETQ come from the germline V gene. The CDR3 totals 14 residues. The CDR3 coding sequence is TGCGCCAGCAGCACTGGACAGGAGGTGGAAAAACTGTTTTTT. This gives the protein CASSTGQEVEKLFF.

V is TRBV6-6 and J is TRBJ2-2; D unclear. The germline CDR1 and CDR2 sequences are MNHNY and SVGAGI (reference sequence). This CDR3 has 15 amino acids. V was pared by 0 bases and J by 2 bases, with 7 bases between. The CDR3 region has the DNA TGTGCCAGCAGTTACTCGTACGGTAACACCGGGGAGCTGTTTTTT. Translated, it gives CASSYSYGNTGELFF.

V usage is TRBV28 and J usage is TRBJ2-7, with no clear D. The CDR3 has 12 residues. Germline V gene data show CDR1 as MDHEN and CDR2 as SYDVKM. V lost 3 bases to trimming and J lost 3 bases, with 6 bases between them. The CDR3 nucleotides read TGTGCCAGCAGTTTCACCTACTACGAGCAGTACTTC. Translating it yields CASSFTYYEQYF.

This chain uses TRBV19 with TRBJ2-3, with a tentative D call TRBD1 (6 bases). The CDR3 is 17 amino acids. The ends were cut back, 0 bases at V and 1 base at J, with 14 bases in the middle. Germline V CDR1 and CDR2: LNHDA, SQIVND (reference sequence). The CDR3 loop is CASSIDRQGWGTDTQYF. The CDR3 coding sequence is TGTGCCAGTAGTATAGATCGGCAGGGGTGGGGCACAGATACGCAGTATTTT.

The genes are TRBV29-1 and TRBJ2-3; 11 bases are a match to TRBD1. This CDR3 region has 13 residues. The germline CDR1 and CDR2 sequences are SQVTM and ANQGSEA. Trimming cost V 7 bases and J 7 bases; bases outside gene matches: 7. This CDR3 reads CSDWGTGGNTQYF. CDR3 bases: TGCAGCGACTGGGGGACAGGGGGAAATACGCAGTATTTT.

J is TRBJ2-5 and V is TRBV6-5; 7 bases line up with TRBD1. This CDR3 has 16 residues. Germline CDR1 is MNHEY and CDR2 is SVGAGI. J was trimmed by 2 bases and V by 2 bases; bases with no gene match: 8. In DNA, the CDR3 is TGTGCCAGCAGTTACCATGCTCCGGGACAGCAAGAGACCCAGTACTTC. The encoded protein is CASSYHAPGQQETQYF.

The count of this clone is one. The chain uses TRBV12-5 and TRBJ2-1, with 7 bases that match TRBD1. CDR1 LGHNT and CDR2 FRNRAP come from the germline V gene. The V segment lost 1 base and the J segment 7 bases; nucleotides outside the gene matches: 1. The CDR3 runs 13 residues. CDR3 region: CASGLGQGNEQFF. CDR3 nucleotides: TGTGCTAGTGGTTTGGGACAGGGTAATGAGCAGTTCTTC.

The gene calls are TRBV5-1 and TRBJ2-2; D perhaps matches TRBD2 (5 bases). Germline V gene data show CDR1 as SGHRS and CDR2 as YFSETQ. Deletions cut 3 bases from V and 0 bases from J, with 12 bases between. This CDR3 contains 16 residues. CDR3: CASSSRGRTNTGELFF. The CDR3 nucleotides are TGCGCCAGCAGCTCGCGAGGGAGAACGAACACCGGGGAGCTGTTTTTT.

J is TRBJ1-2 and V is TRBV4-2; tentative D call: TRBD1 (6 bases). Looked up from germline, CDR1 is LGHNA and CDR2 is YNFKEQ. The CDR3 totals 17 residues. The germline V and J ends were trimmed by 0 bases and 4 bases, with 18 bases remaining between them. The CDR3 coding sequence is TGTGCCAGCAGCCAAGAGGTGGCAGGGGCCTTCACCTATGGCTACACCTTC. Protein: CASSQEVAGAFTYGYTF.

In nucleotides, the CDR3 is TGTGCCTGGAGATTCGTCGCGGGGATCGATGAGCAGTTCTTC. It translates to CAWRFVAGIDEQFF. The chain has TRBV30 and TRBJ2-1; D possibly corresponds to TRBD2 (6 bases). Germline V gene lookup returns CDR1 GTSNPN and CDR2 SVGIG (reference sequence). The germline V and J ends were trimmed by 3 bases and 8 bases, with 17 bases remaining between them. This CDR3 comprises 14 residues.

This clone occurred once. The V gene is TRBV5-1, the J gene TRBJ2-5; 8 positions agree with TRBD2. V gave up 2 bases and J gave up 5 bases; unmatched junction bases: 8. The CDR3 contains 15 residues. Germline CDR1 is SGHRS and CDR2 is YFSETQ. CDR3 DNA sequence: TGCGCCAGCAGCTTTCGCGGGGGGCTTTTGGAGACCCAGTACTTC. Protein product: CASSFRGGLLETQYF.

J is TRBJ2-7 and V is TRBV27; weak D call: TRBD2 (6 bases). This CDR3 is built from 15 residues. V lost 2 bases to trimming and J lost 1 base, with 12 bases between them. Germline CDR1 and CDR2: MNHEY and SMNVEV (reference sequence). The CDR3 DNA sequence: TGTGCCAGCAGTTTAGGCGGGACGCCGTCCTACGAGCAGTACTTC. Its translation: CASSLGGTPSYEQYF.

The CDR3 nucleotides are TGTGCCAGCAGGGATCGGGATAATTCACCCCTCCACTTT. It is translated as CASRDRDNSPLHF. The J gene is TRBJ1-6, the V gene TRBV6-1, with D uncertain. Germline CDR1 and CDR2: MNHNS and SASEGT. The CDR3 totals 13 residues. The V gene lost 6 bases and the J gene lost 5 bases, with 8 bases spanning the gap.

This rearrangement joins TRBV7-9 to TRBJ1-4, with 9 bases matching TRBD1. Germline values: CDR1 SEHNR, CDR2 FQNEAQ (reference sequence). J was trimmed by 4 bases and V by 6 bases; bases with no gene match: 3. This CDR3 has 14 residues. The CDR3 protein is CASSQGQGNEKLFF. CDR3 DNA: TGTGCCAGCAGTCAGGGACAGGGTAATGAAAAACTGTTTTTT. The full variable domain, rest sourced from reference TRBV7-9 and TRBJ1-4, is DTGVSQNPRHKITKRGQNVTFRCDPISEHNRLYWYRQTLGQGPEFLTYFQNEAQLEKSRLLSDRFSAERPKGSFSTLEIQRTEQGDSAMYLCASSQGQGNEKLFFGSGTQLSVL.

V is TRBV28 and J is TRBJ2-5; 8 bases line up with TRBD1. J lost 5 bases, V lost 7 bases, and 12 bases had no gene match. The length of the CDR3 is 15 residues. Germline CDR1 reads MDHEN; CDR2 reads SYDVKM. CDR3 sequence reads: CASMGQQGAGETQYF. CDR3 bases: TGTGCCAGCATGGGGCAGCAGGGGGCAGGCGAGACCCAGTACTTC.

The chain recombines TRBV25-1 with TRBJ2-7, with 10 bases aligning to TRBD1. V shed 0 bases, J shed 2 bases, and the junction held 4 bases outside the gene matches. CDR1 is MGHDK, CDR2 SYGVNS, per germline. CDR3 length equals 16 residues. CDR3 sequence reads: CASSEYRTGGPYEQYF. DNA of the CDR3: TGTGCCAGCAGTGAATACAGGACAGGGGGTCCCTACGAGCAGTACTTC.

This clone appeared once. This rearrangement joins TRBV2 to TRBJ2-7; 8 positions agree with TRBD1. Germline V CDR1 and CDR2: SNHLY, FYNNEI. CDR3 length equals 15 residues. V trimming: 2 bases; J trimming: 6 bases; junction bases outside the gene matches: 9. The CDR3 DNA sequence: TGTGCCAGCAGTGAATTAGGGACAGGTACCGGCGAGCAGTACTTC. Protein sequence: CASSELGTGTGEQYF.

The J gene is TRBJ1-2, the V gene TRBV29-1, with D perhaps TRBD1 (6 bases). Trimming left V 6 bases short and J 8 bases short, with 13 bases between. This CDR3 is 11 amino acids long. CDR1 and CDR2 from the germline V gene are SQVTM and ANQGSEA. The CDR3 DNA is TGCAGCGTGGGGGACAATTCAGGCTACACCTTC. It is translated as CSVGDNSGYTF.

The gene calls are TRBV6-1 and TRBJ1-5, with D possibly TRBD1 on 6 matching bases. The CDR3 has 16 residues. Germline lookup yields CDR1 MNHNS and CDR2 SASEGT. Trimming took 3 bases from V and 2 from J, leaving 14 bases between them. The CDR3 DNA reads TGTGCCAGCAGTGAGCAGGGGACGATGGGCAATCAGCCCCAGCATTTT. This sequence encodes CASSEQGTMGNQPQHF.

V usage is TRBV14 and J usage is TRBJ2-1, with 10 bases lining up with TRBD2. The germline gives CDR1 SGHDN, CDR2 FVKESK. This CDR3 region has 15 residues. The V segment lost 4 bases and the J segment 4 bases; nucleotides outside the gene matches: 4. CDR3 sequence (DNA): TGTGCCAGCAGCCTACTAGCGGGGAGTTACAATGAGCAGTTCTTC. The encoded protein is CASSLLAGSYNEQFF.

The table lists this clone with a count of one. The rearrangement uses TRBV9 and TRBJ2-2, with 7 bases lining up with TRBD2. Germline V gene data show CDR1 as SGDLS and CDR2 as YYNGEE. This CDR3 has 16 amino acids. After removal of 1 base from V and 7 bases from J, the junction contained 10 bases not matched to a gene. This chain's CDR3 is CASSVTTHGGNGELFF. For the CDR3, the DNA is TGTGCCAGCAGCGTAACGACCCACGGGGGGAACGGGGAGCTGTTTTTT.

The chain has TRBV4-3 and TRBJ2-3, with 9 bases fitting TRBD1. The CDR3 is 17 amino acids. Germline V gene sequence: CDR1 LGHNA, CDR2 YSLEER. V lost 4 bases, J lost 2 bases, and 10 bases stayed unmatched. The CDR3 spells CASSPAQTGGVTDTQYF. The CDR3 nucleotides read TGCGCCAGCAGCCCCGCACAGACAGGGGGGGTCACAGATACGCAGTATTTT.

This clone was recorded a few times. The V and J genes are TRBV11-3 and TRBJ2-4; a possible D gene is TRBD2 (5 bases). The V and J ends lost 1 base and 6 bases respectively, with 13 bases between them. From germline, CDR1 is SGHNT and CDR2 YENEEA. This CDR3 contains 15 residues. The CDR3 loop reads CASSLGLGVANIQYF. The CDR3, as DNA: TGTGCCAGCAGCTTAGGACTGGGAGTGGCAAACATTCAGTACTTC.

The rearrangement links TRBV5-1 to TRBJ1-6; 9 nucleotides line up with TRBD1. The CDR3 spans 12 residues. V lost 8 bases and J lost 13; bases outside the gene matches: 7. Germline assignment: CDR1 SGHRS and CDR2 YFSETQ. CDR3 nucleotides: TGCGCCAGACGGACAGGGGACGTCCCCCTCCACTTT. It translates to CARRTGDVPLHF.